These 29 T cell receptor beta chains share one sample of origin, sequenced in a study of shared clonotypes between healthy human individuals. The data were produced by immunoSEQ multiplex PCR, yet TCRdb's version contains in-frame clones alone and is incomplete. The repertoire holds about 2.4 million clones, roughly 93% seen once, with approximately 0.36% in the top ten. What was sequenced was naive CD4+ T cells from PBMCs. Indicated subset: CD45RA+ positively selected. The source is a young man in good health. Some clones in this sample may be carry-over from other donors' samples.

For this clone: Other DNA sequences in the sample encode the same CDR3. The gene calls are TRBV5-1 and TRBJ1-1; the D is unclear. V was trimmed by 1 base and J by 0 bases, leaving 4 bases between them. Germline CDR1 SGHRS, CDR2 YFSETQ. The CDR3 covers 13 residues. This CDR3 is CASSLLLNTEAFF. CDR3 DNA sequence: TGCGCCAGCAGCTTGCTCTTGAACACTGAAGCTTTCTTT.

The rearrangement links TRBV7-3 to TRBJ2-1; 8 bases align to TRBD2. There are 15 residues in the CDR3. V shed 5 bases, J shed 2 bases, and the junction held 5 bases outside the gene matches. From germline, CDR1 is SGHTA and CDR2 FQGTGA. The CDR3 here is CASSERGRPYNEQFF. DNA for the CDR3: TGTGCCAGCAGCGAGCGCGGGAGGCCCTACAATGAGCAGTTCTTC.

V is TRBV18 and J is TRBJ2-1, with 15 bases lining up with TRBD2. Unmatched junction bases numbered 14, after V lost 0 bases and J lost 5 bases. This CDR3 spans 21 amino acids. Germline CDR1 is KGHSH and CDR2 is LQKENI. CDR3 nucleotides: TGTGCCAGCTCACCACCGTGGGGACTAGCGGGAGGTTCAAAAGCCCACAATGAGCAGTTCTTC. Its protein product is CASSPPWGLAGGSKAHNEQFF.

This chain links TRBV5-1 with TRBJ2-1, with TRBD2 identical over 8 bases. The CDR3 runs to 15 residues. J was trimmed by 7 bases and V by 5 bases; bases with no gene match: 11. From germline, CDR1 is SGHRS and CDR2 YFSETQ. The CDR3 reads CASRVPGLGLNEQFF. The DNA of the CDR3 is TGCGCCAGCAGGGTACCGGGACTAGGTCTGAATGAGCAGTTCTTC.

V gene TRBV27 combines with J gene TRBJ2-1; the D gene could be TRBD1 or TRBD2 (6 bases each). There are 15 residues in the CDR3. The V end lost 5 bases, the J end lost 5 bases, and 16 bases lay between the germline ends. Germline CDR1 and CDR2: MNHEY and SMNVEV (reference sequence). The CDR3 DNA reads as TGTGCCAGCAGTGGGGGCCCGCGGGATCACAATGAGCAGTTCTTC. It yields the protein CASSGGPRDHNEQFF.

The CDR3 DNA is TGTGCCAGCTCGCGAACAGGGTACTCTGGGGCCAACGTCCTGACTTTC. Its protein product is CASSRTGYSGANVLTF. The chain recombines TRBV18 with TRBJ2-6, with D maybe TRBD1 (6 bases). CDR3 length: 16 residues. Germline V gene data show CDR1 as KGHSH and CDR2 as LQKENI. Trimming stripped 6 bases from V and 0 bases from J, with 12 bases between.

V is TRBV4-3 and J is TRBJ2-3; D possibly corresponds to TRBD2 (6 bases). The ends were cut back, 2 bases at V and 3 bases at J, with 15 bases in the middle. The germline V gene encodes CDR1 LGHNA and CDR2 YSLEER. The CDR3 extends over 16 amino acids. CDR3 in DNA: TGCGCCAGCAGCCAACGTTCCGGGAGTTATACAGATACGCAGTATTTT. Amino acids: CASSQRSGSYTDTQYF.

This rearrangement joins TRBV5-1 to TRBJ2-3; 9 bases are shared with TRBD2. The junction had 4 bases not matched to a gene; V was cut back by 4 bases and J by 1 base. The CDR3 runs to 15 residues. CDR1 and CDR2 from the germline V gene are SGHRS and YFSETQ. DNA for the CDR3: TGCGCCAGCAGCCCTAGCGGGACCGGCACAGATACGCAGTATTTT. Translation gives CASSPSGTGTDTQYF.

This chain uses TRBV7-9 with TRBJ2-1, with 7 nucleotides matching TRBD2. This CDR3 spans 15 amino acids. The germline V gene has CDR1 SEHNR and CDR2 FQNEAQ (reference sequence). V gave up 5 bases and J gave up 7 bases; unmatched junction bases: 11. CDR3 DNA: TGTGCCAGCAGCCGCGGGAGCATGATGATGAATGAGCAGTTCTTC. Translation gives CASSRGSMMMNEQFF.

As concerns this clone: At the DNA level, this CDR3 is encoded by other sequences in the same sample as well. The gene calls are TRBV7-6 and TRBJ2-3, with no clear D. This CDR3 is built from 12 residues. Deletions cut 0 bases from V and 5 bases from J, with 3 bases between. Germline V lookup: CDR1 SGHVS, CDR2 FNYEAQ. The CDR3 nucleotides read TGTGCCAGCAGCTTAGCGAGAGATACGCAGTATTTT. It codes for CASSLARDTQYF.

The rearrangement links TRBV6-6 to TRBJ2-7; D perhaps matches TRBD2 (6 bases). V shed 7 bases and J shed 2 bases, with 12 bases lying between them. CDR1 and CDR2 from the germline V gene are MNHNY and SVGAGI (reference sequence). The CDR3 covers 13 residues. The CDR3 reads CASTRGNPYEQYF. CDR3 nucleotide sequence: TGTGCCAGCACCCGCGGGAACCCCTACGAGCAGTACTTC.

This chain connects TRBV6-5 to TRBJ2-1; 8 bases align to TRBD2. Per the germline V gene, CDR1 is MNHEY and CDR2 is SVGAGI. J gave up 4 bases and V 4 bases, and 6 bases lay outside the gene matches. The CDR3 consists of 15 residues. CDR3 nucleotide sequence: TGTGCCAGCAGTTGGAAGCGGGAGATGTACAATGAGCAGTTCTTC. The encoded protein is CASSWKREMYNEQFF.

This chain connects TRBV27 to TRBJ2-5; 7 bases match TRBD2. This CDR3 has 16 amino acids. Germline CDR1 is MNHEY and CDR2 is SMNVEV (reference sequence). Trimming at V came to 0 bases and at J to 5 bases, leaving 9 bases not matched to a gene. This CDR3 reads CASSLSLSSGGETQYF. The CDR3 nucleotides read TGTGCCAGCAGTTTATCCCTCTCTAGCGGAGGGGAGACCCAGTACTTC.

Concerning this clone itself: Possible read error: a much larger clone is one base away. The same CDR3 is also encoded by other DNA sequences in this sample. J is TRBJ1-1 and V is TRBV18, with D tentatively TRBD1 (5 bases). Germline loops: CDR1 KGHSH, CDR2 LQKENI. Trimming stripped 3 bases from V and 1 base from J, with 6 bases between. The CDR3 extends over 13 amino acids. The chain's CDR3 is CASSPQGNTEAFF. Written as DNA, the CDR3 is TGTGCCAGCTCACCGCAGGGGAACACTGAAGCTTTCTTT.

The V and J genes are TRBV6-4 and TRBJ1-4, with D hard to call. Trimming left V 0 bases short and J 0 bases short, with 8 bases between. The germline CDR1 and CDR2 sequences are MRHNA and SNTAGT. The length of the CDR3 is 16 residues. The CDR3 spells CASSDSRHSTNEKLFF. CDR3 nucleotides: TGTGCCAGCAGTGACTCGAGACACTCAACTAATGAAAAACTGTTTTTT.

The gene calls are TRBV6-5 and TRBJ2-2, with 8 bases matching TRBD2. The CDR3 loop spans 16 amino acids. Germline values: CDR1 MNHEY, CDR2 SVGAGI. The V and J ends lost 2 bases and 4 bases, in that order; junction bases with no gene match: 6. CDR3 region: CASSYRLAGGTGELFF. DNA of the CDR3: TGTGCCAGCAGTTACCGCCTAGCGGGTGGCACCGGGGAGCTGTTTTTT.

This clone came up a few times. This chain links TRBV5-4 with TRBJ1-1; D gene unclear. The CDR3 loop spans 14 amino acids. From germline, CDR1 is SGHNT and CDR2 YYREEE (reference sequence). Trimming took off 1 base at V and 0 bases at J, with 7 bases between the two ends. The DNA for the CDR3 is TGTGCCAGCAGCTTGAGTCAAATGAACACTGAAGCTTTCTTT. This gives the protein CASSLSQMNTEAFF.

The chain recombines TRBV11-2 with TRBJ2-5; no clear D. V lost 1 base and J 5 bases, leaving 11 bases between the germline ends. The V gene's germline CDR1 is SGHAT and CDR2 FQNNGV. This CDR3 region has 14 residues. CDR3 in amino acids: CASSLVRMGETQYF. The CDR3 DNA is TGTGCCAGCAGCTTAGTTCGGATGGGGGAGACCCAGTACTTC. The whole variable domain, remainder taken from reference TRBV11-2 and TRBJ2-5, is EAGVAQSPRYKIIEKRQSVAFWCNPISGHATLYWYQQILGQGPKLLIQFQNNGVVDDSQLPKDRFSAERLKGVDSTLKIQPAKLEDSAVYLCASSLVRMGETQYFGPGTRLLVL.

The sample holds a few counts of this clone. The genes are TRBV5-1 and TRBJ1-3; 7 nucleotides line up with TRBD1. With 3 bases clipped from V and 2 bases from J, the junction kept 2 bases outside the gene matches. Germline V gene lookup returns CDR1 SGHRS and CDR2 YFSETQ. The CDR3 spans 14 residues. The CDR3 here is CASSWGTAGNTIYF. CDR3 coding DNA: TGCGCCAGCAGCTGGGGGACAGCTGGAAACACCATATATTTT.

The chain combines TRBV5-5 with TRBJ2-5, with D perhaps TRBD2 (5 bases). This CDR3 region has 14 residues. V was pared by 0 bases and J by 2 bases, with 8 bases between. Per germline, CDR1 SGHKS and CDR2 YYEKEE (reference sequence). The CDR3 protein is CASSLVRRQETQYF. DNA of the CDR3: TGTGCCAGCAGCTTGGTACGGAGGCAAGAGACCCAGTACTTC.

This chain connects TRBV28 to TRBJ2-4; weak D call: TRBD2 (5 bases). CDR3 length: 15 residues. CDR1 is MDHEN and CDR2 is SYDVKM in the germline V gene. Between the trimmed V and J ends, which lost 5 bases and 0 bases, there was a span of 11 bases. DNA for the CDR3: TGTGCCAGCAGTCCGCGGGCCCGAGCCAAAAACATTCAGTACTTC. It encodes CASSPRARAKNIQYF.

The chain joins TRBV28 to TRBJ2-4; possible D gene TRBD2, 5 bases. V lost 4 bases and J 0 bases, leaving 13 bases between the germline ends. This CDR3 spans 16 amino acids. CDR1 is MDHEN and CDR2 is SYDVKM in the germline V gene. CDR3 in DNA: TGTGCCAGCAGTTCGAGGGTCATTCTAGCCAAAAACATTCAGTACTTC. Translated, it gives CASSSRVILAKNIQYF.

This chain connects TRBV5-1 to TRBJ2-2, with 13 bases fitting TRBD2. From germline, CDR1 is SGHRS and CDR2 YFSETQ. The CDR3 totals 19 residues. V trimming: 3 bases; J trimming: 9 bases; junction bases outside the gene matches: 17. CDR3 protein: CASSSAPGLAGSTSRELFF. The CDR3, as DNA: TGCGCCAGCAGCTCCGCTCCGGGACTAGCGGGATCAACCTCGAGGGAGCTGTTTTTT.

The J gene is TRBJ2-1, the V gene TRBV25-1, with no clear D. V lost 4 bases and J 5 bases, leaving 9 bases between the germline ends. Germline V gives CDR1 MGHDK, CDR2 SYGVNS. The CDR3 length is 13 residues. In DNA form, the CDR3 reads TGTGCCAGCAGTGCAATAGGGAACAATGAGCAGTTCTTC. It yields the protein CASSAIGNNEQFF.

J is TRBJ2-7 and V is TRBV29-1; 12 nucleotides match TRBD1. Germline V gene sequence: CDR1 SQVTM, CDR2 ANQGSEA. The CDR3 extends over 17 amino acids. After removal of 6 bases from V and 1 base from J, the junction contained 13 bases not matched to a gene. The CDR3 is CSVNPGTGGVRSYEQYF. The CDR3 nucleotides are TGCAGCGTCAACCCCGGGACAGGGGGCGTCAGGTCCTACGAGCAGTACTTC.

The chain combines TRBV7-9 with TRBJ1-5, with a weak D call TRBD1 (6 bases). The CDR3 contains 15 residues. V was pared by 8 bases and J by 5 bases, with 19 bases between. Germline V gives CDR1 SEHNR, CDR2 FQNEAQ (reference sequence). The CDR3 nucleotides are TGTGCCAGCGGAACAGGGAGGGGAAGGGATCAGCCCCAGCATTTT. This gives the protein CASGTGRGRDQPQHF. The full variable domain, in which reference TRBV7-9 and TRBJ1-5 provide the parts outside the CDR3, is DTGVSQNPRHKITKRGQNVTFRCDPISEHNRLYWYRQTLGQGPEFLTYFQNEAQLEKSRLLSDRFSAERPKGSFSTLEIQRTEQGDSAMYLCASGTGRGRDQPQHFGDGTRLSIL.

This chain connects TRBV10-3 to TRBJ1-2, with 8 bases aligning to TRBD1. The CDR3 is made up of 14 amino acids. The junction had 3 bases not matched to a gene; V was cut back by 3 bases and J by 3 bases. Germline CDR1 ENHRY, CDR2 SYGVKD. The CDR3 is CAISEQGVYYGYTF. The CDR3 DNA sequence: TGTGCCATCAGTGAACAGGGGGTTTACTATGGCTACACCTTC.

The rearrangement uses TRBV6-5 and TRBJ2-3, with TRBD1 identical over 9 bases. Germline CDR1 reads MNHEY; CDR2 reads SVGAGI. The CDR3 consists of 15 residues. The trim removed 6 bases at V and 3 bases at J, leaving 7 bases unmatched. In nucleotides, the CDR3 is TGTGCCAGCAGCTGGGGACAGGGAAAAACAGATACGCAGTATTTT. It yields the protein CASSWGQGKTDTQYF.

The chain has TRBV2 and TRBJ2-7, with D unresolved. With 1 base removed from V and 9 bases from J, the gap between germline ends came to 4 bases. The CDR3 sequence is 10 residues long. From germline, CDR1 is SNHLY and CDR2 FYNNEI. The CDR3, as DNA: TGTGCCAGCAGTGAAGGAAGGCAGTACTTC. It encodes CASSEGRQYF. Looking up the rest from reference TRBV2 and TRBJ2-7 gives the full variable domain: EPEVTQTPSHQVTQMGQEVILRCVPISNHLYFYWYRQILGQKVEFLVSFYNNEISEKSEIFDDQFSVERPDGSNFTLKIRSTKLEDSAMYFCASSEGRQYFGPGTRLTVT.